This is a list of T cell receptor beta chains from one sample in a study of T cells in Graves' hyperthyroidism and ophthalmopathy. TCRdb re-called the multiplex PCR reads through MiXCR, storing one row per CDR3 protein. This sample has about 550,000 distinct CDR3 sequences, with less than 25% found just once. Specimen: blood. The receptors derive from a man aged 18 to 30 with Graves' hyperthyroidism. The CDR3 runs from the conserved cysteine through the conserved F or W. D genes are given only for firm matches. The size of a clone is reported for some rows only, either as once, few or many, or as a class for expanded clones.

clone size: many
V gene: TRBV6-5
D gene: TRBD1
J gene: TRBJ1-2
CDR3 DNA: TGTGCCAGCCTAAGGACAGGGCTTGACTATGGCTACACCTTC
CDR3 protein: CASLRTGLDYGYTF

clone size: many
V gene: TRBV20-1
D gene: NA
J gene: TRBJ1-5
CDR3 DNA: TGCAGTGCTATGGCTCCGGGGAGGAGCAATCAGCCCCAGCATTTT
CDR3 protein: CSAMAPGRSNQPQHF

clone size: NA
V gene: TRBV6-1
D gene: NA
J gene: TRBJ1-2
CDR3 DNA: TGTGCCAGCACCAAGGGACGCTATGGCTACACCTTC
CDR3 protein: CASTKGRYGYTF

clone size: NA
V gene: TRBV2
D gene: NA
J gene: TRBJ2-5
CDR3 DNA: TGTGCCAGCAGTGGTCTGCAGGCCCAAGAGACCCAGTACTTC
CDR3 protein: CASSGLQAQETQYF

clone size: few
V gene: TRBV2
D gene: NA
J gene: TRBJ1-5
CDR3 DNA: TGTGCCAGCCACGGGCCCAATCAGCCCCAGCATTTT
CDR3 protein: CASHGPNQPQHF

clone size: many
V gene: TRBV12-3/TRBV12-4
D gene: NA
J gene: TRBJ2-7
CDR3 DNA: TGTGCCAGCAGTTACGGGCGAGAGCAGTACTTC
CDR3 protein: CASSYGREQYF

clone size: many
V gene: TRBV28
D gene: NA
J gene: TRBJ1-1
CDR3 DNA: TGTGCCAGCAAGGGAGAGATGAACACTGAAGCTTTCTTT
CDR3 protein: CASKGEMNTEAFF

clone size: few
V gene: TRBV19
D gene: NA
J gene: TRBJ1-5
CDR3 DNA: TGTGCCAGTCGGAAAGGCCTAAATAGCAATCAGCCCCAGCATTTT
CDR3 protein: CASRKGLNSNQPQHF

clone size: many
V gene: TRBV28
D gene: NA
J gene: TRBJ1-2
CDR3 DNA: TGTGCCAGCAGTCTCCCGGGACAACGGAATGGCTACACCTTC
CDR3 protein: CASSLPGQRNGYTF

clone size: few
V gene: TRBV30
D gene: NA
J gene: TRBJ1-5
CDR3 DNA: TGTGCCTGGAGTGCTTATAGCAATCAGCCCCAGCATTTT
CDR3 protein: CAWSAYSNQPQHF

clone size: many
V gene: TRBV6-1
D gene: NA
J gene: TRBJ1-1
CDR3 DNA: TGTGCCAGCAGTGAGGTATGGACAGATGAAGCTTTCTTT
CDR3 protein: CASSEVWTDEAFF

clone size: many
V gene: TRBV10-3
D gene: NA
J gene: TRBJ2-5
CDR3 DNA: TGTGCCATCAGTGGGGAAAGTAGAGAGACCCAGTACTTC
CDR3 protein: CAISGESRETQYF

clone size: many
V gene: TRBV28
D gene: TRBD1
J gene: TRBJ1-1
CDR3 DNA: TGTGCCAGCAGTTTATGGGGTGGGGACAGGAACACTGAAGCTTTCTTT
CDR3 protein: CASSLWGGDRNTEAFF

clone size: many
V gene: TRBV5-1
D gene: NA
J gene: TRBJ1-1
CDR3 DNA: TGCGCCAGCAGCAAGGATGTAGGGCAGAACACTGAAGCTTTCTTT
CDR3 protein: CASSKDVGQNTEAFF

clone size: many
V gene: TRBV7-9
D gene: NA
J gene: TRBJ2-7
CDR3 DNA: TGTGCCAGCACGGCAAAATACGAGCAGTACTTC
CDR3 protein: CASTAKYEQYF

clone size: NA
V gene: TRBV6-1
D gene: NA
J gene: TRBJ1-1
CDR3 DNA: TGTGCCAGCAGTGAACCTGGCAGGGCGAACACTGAAGCTTTCTTT
CDR3 protein: CASSEPGRANTEAFF

clone size: few
V gene: TRBV9
D gene: TRBD1
J gene: TRBJ1-3
CDR3 DNA: TGTGCCAGCAGCGCGACGACAGGGGTGGGAAACACCATATATTTT
CDR3 protein: CASSATTGVGNTIYF

clone size: few
V gene: TRBV3-1
D gene: NA
J gene: TRBJ2-2
CDR3 DNA: TGTGCCAGCAGCCTAGTTTTGGGAACCGGGGAGCTGTTTTTT
CDR3 protein: CASSLVLGTGELFF

clone size: many
V gene: TRBV13
D gene: NA
J gene: TRBJ2-5
CDR3 DNA: TGTGCCAGCAGCCCGCCGCAAGGAGAGACCCAGTACTTC
CDR3 protein: CASSPPQGETQYF

clone size: many
V gene: TRBV19
D gene: NA
J gene: TRBJ1-5
CDR3 DNA: TGTGCCACCAGAAAGGGGGGACATCAGCCCCAGCATTTT
CDR3 protein: CATRKGGHQPQHF

clone size: many
V gene: TRBV6-5
D gene: TRBD1
J gene: TRBJ1-2
CDR3 DNA: TGTGCCAGCAGTTACGGGACAGGGATGAGTGGCTACACCTTC
CDR3 protein: CASSYGTGMSGYTF

clone size: NA
V gene: TRBV28
D gene: NA
J gene: TRBJ1-6
CDR3 DNA: TGTGCCAGCAGCCTGATATCGGCCCGTAATTCACCCCTCCACTTT
CDR3 protein: CASSLISARNSPLHF

clone size: many
V gene: TRBV12-3/TRBV12-4
D gene: NA
J gene: TRBJ2-5
CDR3 DNA: TGTGCCAGCAGTTTAGGGTTAGCGTTAGAGACCCAGTACTTC
CDR3 protein: CASSLGLALETQYF

clone size: many
V gene: TRBV12-3/TRBV12-4
D gene: TRBD1
J gene: TRBJ1-1
CDR3 DNA: TGTGCCAGCAGTTTAAGACAGGGAATGTCTGAAGCTTTCTTT
CDR3 protein: CASSLRQGMSEAFF

clone size: many
V gene: TRBV4-1
D gene: TRBD2
J gene: TRBJ2-2
CDR3 DNA: TGCGCCAGCAGCCAAGTTGCGGGGGGGACCGGGGAGCTGTTTTTT
CDR3 protein: CASSQVAGGTGELFF

clone size: many
V gene: TRBV6-1
D gene: NA
J gene: TRBJ2-7
CDR3 DNA: TGTGCCAGCAGTGAGGCCCGGATGAGCTACGAGCAGTACTTC
CDR3 protein: CASSEARMSYEQYF

clone size: NA
V gene: TRBV19
D gene: NA
J gene: TRBJ2-3
CDR3 DNA: TGTGCCAGTAGTATCGGGGGAACAGATACGCAGTATTTT
CDR3 protein: CASSIGGTDTQYF

clone size: many
V gene: TRBV6-5
D gene: NA
J gene: TRBJ2-2
CDR3 DNA: TGTGCCAGCAGTTACGATGTGCAGGTTCCCACCGGGGAGCTGTTTTTT
CDR3 protein: CASSYDVQVPTGELFF

clone size: many
V gene: TRBV28
D gene: TRBD1
J gene: TRBJ1-2
CDR3 DNA: TGTGCCAGCATCCCCCGGAGGGGAGCAGGGGGGGGCTACACCTTC
CDR3 protein: CASIPRRGAGGGYTF

clone size: once
V gene: TRBV12-3/TRBV12-4
D gene: NA
J gene: TRBJ2-5
CDR3 DNA: TGTGCCAGCAGTTTGGTCCCCTTTCAAGAGACCCAGTACTTC
CDR3 protein: CASSLVPFQETQYF

clone size: NA
V gene: TRBV19
D gene: NA
J gene: TRBJ1-1
CDR3 DNA: TGTGCCAGTAGGCCGAACCAGGTTAGGCCGGCGGCGCCTGAAGCTTTCTTT
CDR3 protein: CASRPNQVRPAAPEAFF

clone size: many
V gene: TRBV29-1
D gene: NA
J gene: TRBJ1-1
CDR3 DNA: TGCAGCGTTGGAGTGGACACTGAAGCTTTCTTT
CDR3 protein: CSVGVDTEAFF

clone size: few
V gene: TRBV11-2
D gene: NA
J gene: TRBJ1-1
CDR3 DNA: TGTGCCAGCAGCTTAGATCTCTCGGGCACAGCCGACACTGAAGCTTTCTTT
CDR3 protein: CASSLDLSGTADTEAFF